The rows below give T cell receptor beta chains drawn from one sample of a study of blood T cell repertoires in COVID-19. The assay was immunoSEQ multiplex PCR, and TCRdb's table has in-frame clones only and misses some. This table has 20,000 to 25,000 clones, 73% appearing once. Sample: peripheral blood. The receptor source for this set is a human donor in a cohort sampled during active or convalescent COVID-19. The conserved cysteine and the conserved F or W are not part of the CDR3 here.

j_call | v_call | cdr3_aa
TRBJ1-4 | TRBV6-2/TRBV6-3 | ASSHPARGHEKLF
TRBJ1-1 | TRBV27 | ASSLRGGTEAF
TRBJ2-3 | TRBV14 | ASSPLPGRESSVGRDTQY
TRBJ1-6 | TRBV11-3 | ASSSPPGGSPLH
TRBJ2-3 | TRBV4-3 | ASSQLRTSGSHTDTQY
TRBJ2-3 | TRBV7-9 | AITLRDYSTDTQY
TRBJ2-3 | TRBV12-3/TRBV12-4 | ASLESADTQY
TRBJ1-2 | TRBV18 | ASSPRLTGVYGYT
TRBJ2-7 | TRBV28 | ASSYWGGTSATGQY
TRBJ1-2 | TRBV6-5 | ASSYRPGGDYGYT
TRBJ2-1 | TRBV27 | ASSLSAGTNNNEQF
TRBJ2-7 | TRBV6-1 | ASSEAGFEQY
TRBJ1-2 | TRBV29-1 | SVDNGRASNGYT
TRBJ2-5 | TRBV10-3 | AIKSGPSQETQY
TRBJ2-1 | TRBV9 | ASSEHLDRDHNEQF
TRBJ1-2 | TRBV5-6 | ASNRGDYGYT
TRBJ2-1 | TRBV5-1 | ASGGQGYNEQF
TRBJ2-5 | TRBV18 | ASSQEAGGQETQY
TRBJ2-2 | TRBV7-2 | AGAGNTGELF
TRBJ1-1 | TRBV7-4 | ASSPVRGTEAF
TRBJ2-4 | TRBV28 | ASSLSRQENIQY
TRBJ2-3 | TRBV21-1 | ATGGSSDTQY
TRBJ1-3 | TRBV7-2 | ASSFGPSGNTIY
TRBJ2-6 | TRBV4-1 | ASSPGMISTGMRASGANVLT
TRBJ2-1 | TRBV5-1 | ASSLNSLGYNEQF
TRBJ1-1 | TRBV15 | ATSRDRGRDTEAF
TRBJ2-2 | TRBV10-1 | ASSPSGSHGELF
TRBJ2-3 | TRBV5-1 | ASSEQGIDTQY
TRBJ1-6 | TRBV3-1/TRBV3-2 | ASSQHGQGNSPLH
TRBJ1-1 | TRBV27 | ASGRQGDTEAF
TRBJ2-1 | TRBV18 | ASSQRPERVLEQF
TRBJ2-5 | TRBV7-3 | ASSPTSDGTQY
TRBJ1-3 | TRBV14 | ASSPGFSGNTIY
TRBJ2-6 | TRBV18 | ASSSESSGANVLT
TRBJ1-2 | TRBV18 | ASSPATGSRDAYGYT
TRBJ1-6 | TRBV4-1 | ASSLSQGIAPPLH
TRBJ2-5 | TRBV6-6 | ASSSSSTAAGETQY
TRBJ2-1 | TRBV11-2 | ASSYNTGGAYNEQF
TRBJ2-2 | TRBV2 | ASSLRDMNGELF
TRBJ1-1 | TRBV5-1 | ASSLGQVDTEAF
TRBJ1-1 | TRBV11-2 | ASSAYRGVHTEAF
TRBJ1-1 | TRBV5-1 | ASSMGQGLEDTEAF
TRBJ1-3 | TRBV11-2 | ASSLVPSSGNTIY
TRBJ1-2 | TRBV6-5 | ASRTDRGRGGYT
TRBJ1-3 | TRBV18 | ASSPFPRTGLTGNTIY
TRBJ1-3 | TRBV6-5 | ASSPPGAPSY
TRBJ2-7 | TRBV6-5 | ASRHGQGADEQY
TRBJ2-5 | TRBV3-1/TRBV3-2 | ASSQEAGGPIQETQY
TRBJ1-6 | TRBV3-1/TRBV3-2 | ASSQRQGTPLH
TRBJ2-2 | TRBV7-6 | ASSPPRANTGELF
TRBJ2-3 | TRBV7-8 | ASSLGLIGASTDTQY
TRBJ1-2 | TRBV5-1 | ASSGTTGKGSYT
TRBJ2-2 | TRBV5-6 | ASSPERRSTGELF
TRBJ1-1 | TRBV9 | ASSTHFRPGRDTEAF
TRBJ2-7 | TRBV7-2 | ASSETGSPYEQY
TRBJ1-5 | TRBV19 | ASSSRGDQPQH